In this sample, the clone carrying this T cell receptor (beta chain) turned up once. The antigen is not known. This sample was taken from a study of OX40 agonist ivuxolimab in advanced cancers. Study summary: The study gave patients intravenous ivuxolimab at 0.01 to 10 mg/kg every 2 weeks. Cohort: around 86% men, mean age about 62, aged roughly 23 to 90.

Study observations and caveats: Compared with CD4+, CD8+ T cells on average had more expanded clones. Clonal expansion from baseline to week 6 occurred in both CD4+ and CD8+ T cells.

The V gene's germline CDR1 is LNHDA and CDR2 SQIVND (reference sequence). The CDR3 is made up of 15 amino acids. V was pared by 4 bases and J by 8 bases, with 18 bases between. Method: immunoSEQ multiplex PCR; TCRdb's copy keeps in-frame clones and lacks some. The table lists about 78,000 clones, roughly nine tenths of them singletons, with approximately 2.9% in the top ten. The chain combines TRBV19 with TRBJ2-1; no definite D call. The specimen was CD4+ or CD8+ T cells sorted from blood, collected in a trial of the OX40 agonist ivuxolimab. The origin of this receptor is an adult with an advanced solid tumor such as melanoma, head and neck, liver or kidney cancer. The CDR3 is CASSRGLVVLDEQFF. Here the CDR3 DNA reads TGTGCCAGTAGTAGGGGTCTAGTCGTTCTAGATGAGCAGTTCTTC.